Detailed here is one T cell receptor beta chain. The antigen remains undetermined. The immunoSEQ assay was version 4, run in survey mode. Produced via immunoSEQ multiplex PCR; TCRdb's table is partial and in-frame only. The sample includes some 50,000 clones, 70% to 90% seen only once; the top ten take 3.3%. V lost 3 bases and J 4 bases, leaving 12 bases between the germline ends. This CDR3 has 14 residues. Germline V gene lookup returns CDR1 SGHTA and CDR2 FQGNSA. This sample was included in a study of persistence of HIV-infected CD4 T cells. Study-wide points: Proviral oligoclonality tracked with TCR oligoclonality within the same sorted cells.

Anti-CD3/anti-CD28 beads served as a nonspecific positive control stimulus. Responding CD4+ T cells were sorted by upregulation of both CD40 ligand and CD69. Inclusion required CMV-positive serology and CD4+ counts above 400 cells/uL. Sequenced here: CD4+ T cells sorted from PBMCs after 18-hour stimulation, sampled from a patient who received antiretroviral therapy. The TCR sequence derives from an adult woman with HIV who was CMV-seropositive. This sequence joins TRBV7-2 and TRBJ1-1; D perhaps matches TRBD1 (5 bases). CDR3 DNA sequence: TGTGCCAGCAGCTTTTCATGGGGGAGCACTGAAGCTTTCTTT. It encodes CASSFSWGSTEAFF.